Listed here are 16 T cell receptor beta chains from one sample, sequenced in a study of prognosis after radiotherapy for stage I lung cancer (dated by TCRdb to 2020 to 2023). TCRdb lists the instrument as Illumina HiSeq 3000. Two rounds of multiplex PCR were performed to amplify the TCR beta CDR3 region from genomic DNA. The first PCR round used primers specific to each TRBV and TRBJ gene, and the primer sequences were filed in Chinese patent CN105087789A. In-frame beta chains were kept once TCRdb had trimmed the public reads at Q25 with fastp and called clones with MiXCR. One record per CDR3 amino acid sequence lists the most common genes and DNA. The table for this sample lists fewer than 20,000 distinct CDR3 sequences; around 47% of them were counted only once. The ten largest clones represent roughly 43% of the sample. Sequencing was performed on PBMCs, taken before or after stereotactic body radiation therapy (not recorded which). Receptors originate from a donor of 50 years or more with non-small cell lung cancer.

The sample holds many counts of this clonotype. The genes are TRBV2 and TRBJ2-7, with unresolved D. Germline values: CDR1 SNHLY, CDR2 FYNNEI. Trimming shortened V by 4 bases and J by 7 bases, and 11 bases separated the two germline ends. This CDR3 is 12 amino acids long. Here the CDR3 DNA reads TGTGCCAGCAGTGTACTTGGTCAAGAGCAGTACTTC. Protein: CASSVLGQEQYF.

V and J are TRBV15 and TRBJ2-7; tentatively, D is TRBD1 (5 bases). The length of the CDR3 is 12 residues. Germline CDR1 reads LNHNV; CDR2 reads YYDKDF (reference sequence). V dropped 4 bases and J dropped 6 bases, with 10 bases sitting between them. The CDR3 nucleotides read TGTGCCACCAGCATCCAGGGTTCCGAGCAGTACTTC. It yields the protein CATSIQGSEQYF.

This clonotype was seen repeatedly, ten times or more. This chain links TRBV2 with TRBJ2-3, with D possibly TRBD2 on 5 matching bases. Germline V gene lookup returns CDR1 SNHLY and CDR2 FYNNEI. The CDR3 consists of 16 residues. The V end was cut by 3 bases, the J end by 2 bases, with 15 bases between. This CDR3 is CASSEEDASFTDTQYF. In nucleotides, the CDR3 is TGTGCCAGCAGTGAGGAGGACGCATCCTTCACAGATACGCAGTATTTT.

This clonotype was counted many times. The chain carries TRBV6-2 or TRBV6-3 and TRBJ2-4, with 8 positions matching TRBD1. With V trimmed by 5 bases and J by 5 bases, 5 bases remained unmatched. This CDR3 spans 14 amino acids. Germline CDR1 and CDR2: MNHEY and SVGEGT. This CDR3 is CASSPTGVQNIQYF. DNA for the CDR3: TGTGCCAGCAGTCCGACAGGGGTCCAAAACATTCAGTACTTC.

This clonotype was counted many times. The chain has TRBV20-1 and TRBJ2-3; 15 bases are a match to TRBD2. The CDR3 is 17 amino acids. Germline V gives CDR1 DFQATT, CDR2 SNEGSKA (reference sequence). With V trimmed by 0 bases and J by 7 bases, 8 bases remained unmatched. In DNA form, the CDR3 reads TGCAGTGCTAGAGACCTCGGACTAGCGGGGGGGGGCTATACGCAGTATTTT. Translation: CSARDLGLAGGGYTQYF.

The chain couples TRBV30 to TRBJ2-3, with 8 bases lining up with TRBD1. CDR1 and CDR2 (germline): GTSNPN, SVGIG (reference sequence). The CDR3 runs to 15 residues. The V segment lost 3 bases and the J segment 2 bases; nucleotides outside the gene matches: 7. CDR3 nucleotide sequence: TGTGCCTGGAGCTCCGGGACAGGCTTCACAGATACGCAGTATTTT. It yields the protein CAWSSGTGFTDTQYF.

CDR3 bases: TGTGCCAGCAGTTTAGAACCGTATGGCTACACCTTC. This gives the protein CASSLEPYGYTF. The rearrangement links TRBV12-3 or TRBV12-4 to TRBJ1-2; D is unresolved. The ends were cut back, 1 base at V and 5 bases at J, with 5 bases in the middle. This CDR3 contains 12 residues.

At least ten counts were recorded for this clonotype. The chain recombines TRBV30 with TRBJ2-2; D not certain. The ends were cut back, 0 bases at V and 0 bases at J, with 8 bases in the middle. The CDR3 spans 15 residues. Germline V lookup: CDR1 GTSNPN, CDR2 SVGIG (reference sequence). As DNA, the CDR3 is TGTGCCTGGAGTGTTATGAGCGCGAACACCGGGGAGCTGTTTTTT. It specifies CAWSVMSANTGELFF.

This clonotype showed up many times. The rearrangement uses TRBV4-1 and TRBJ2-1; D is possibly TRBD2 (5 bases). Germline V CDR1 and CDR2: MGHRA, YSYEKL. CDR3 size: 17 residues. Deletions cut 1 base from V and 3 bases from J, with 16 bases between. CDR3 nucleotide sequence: TGCGCCAGCAGCCAAGTGTCCGGCGGGCGCTGCTACAATGAGCAGTTCTTC. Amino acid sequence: CASSQVSGGRCYNEQFF.

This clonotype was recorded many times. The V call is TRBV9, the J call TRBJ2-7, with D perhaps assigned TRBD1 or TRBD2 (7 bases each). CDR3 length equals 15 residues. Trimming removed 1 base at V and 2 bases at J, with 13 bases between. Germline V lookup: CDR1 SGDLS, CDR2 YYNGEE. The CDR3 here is CASSVRAGGAYEQYF. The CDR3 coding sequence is TGTGCCAGCAGCGTAAGGGCAGGGGGGGCCTACGAGCAGTACTTC.

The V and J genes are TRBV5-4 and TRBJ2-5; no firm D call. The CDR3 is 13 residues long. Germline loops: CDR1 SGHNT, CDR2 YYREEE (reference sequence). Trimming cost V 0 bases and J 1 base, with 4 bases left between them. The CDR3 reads CASSLESQETQYF. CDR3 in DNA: TGTGCCAGCAGCTTGGAATCCCAAGAGACCCAGTACTTC.

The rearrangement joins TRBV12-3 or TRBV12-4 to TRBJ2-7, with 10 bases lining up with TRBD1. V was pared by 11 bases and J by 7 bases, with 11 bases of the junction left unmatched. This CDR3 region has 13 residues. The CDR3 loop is CACNRQGAGEQYF. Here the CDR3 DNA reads TGTGCCTGCAACCGACAGGGGGCGGGAGAGCAGTACTTC.

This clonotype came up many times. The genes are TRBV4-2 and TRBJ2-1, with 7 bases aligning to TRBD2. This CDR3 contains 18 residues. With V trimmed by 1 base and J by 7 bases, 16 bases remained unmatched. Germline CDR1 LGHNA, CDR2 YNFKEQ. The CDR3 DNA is TGTGCCAGCAGCCAAGGGTCTCGGGGAGCGGGATCATTAAATGAGCAGTTCTTC. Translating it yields CASSQGSRGAGSLNEQFF.

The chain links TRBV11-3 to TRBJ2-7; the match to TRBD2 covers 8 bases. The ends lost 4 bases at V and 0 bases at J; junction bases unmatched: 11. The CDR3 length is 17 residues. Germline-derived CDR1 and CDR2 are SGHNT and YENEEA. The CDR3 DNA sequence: TGTGCCAGCAGCTCGCTCGGGAGGGGTCTCCTCTCCTACGAGCAGTACTTC. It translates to CASSSLGRGLLSYEQYF.

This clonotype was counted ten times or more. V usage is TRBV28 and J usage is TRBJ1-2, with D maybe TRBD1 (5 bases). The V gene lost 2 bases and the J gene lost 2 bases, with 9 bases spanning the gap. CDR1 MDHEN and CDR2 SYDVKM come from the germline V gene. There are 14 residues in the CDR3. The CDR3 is CASSLGAGNYGYTF. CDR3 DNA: TGTGCCAGCAGTTTAGGGGCAGGCAACTATGGCTACACCTTC.

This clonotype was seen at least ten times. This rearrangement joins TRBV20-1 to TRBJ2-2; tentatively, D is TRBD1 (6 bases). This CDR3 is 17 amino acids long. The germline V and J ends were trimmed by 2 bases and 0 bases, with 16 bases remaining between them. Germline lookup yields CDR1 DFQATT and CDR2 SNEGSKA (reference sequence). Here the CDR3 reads CSARPNPGHTNTGELFF. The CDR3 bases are TGCAGTGCTAGACCTAACCCGGGACATACGAACACCGGGGAGCTGTTTTTT.